The 2 T cell receptor beta chains reported below all come from one sample, sequenced in a study of blood T cells in healthy people across ages. PCR was performed a second time for roughly 6 to 12 cycles using a sample-barcoded 5' primer and a J-beta primer mix. TCRdb reanalysed the 5' RACE reads using MiXCR and keeps one entry per CDR3 protein. The table has 1.5 million to 2 million distinct CDR3 sequences, 25% to 30% seen once; the top ten hold roughly 8%. Sequences were obtained from blood. Source of these receptors: a woman aged 25 to 39 in good health.

Concerning this clonotype: Given a much more abundant clone one base away, this may be a read error. This chain joins TRBV10-3 and TRBJ2-4, with D unresolved. The J call is uncertain, as TRBJ2-7 better fits the DNA end. This CDR3 comprises 13 residues. CDR1 is ENHRY and CDR2 is SYGVKD in the germline V gene. The chain's CDR3 is CAIRGSTSPEQYF. Written as DNA, the CDR3 is TGTGCCATCAGGGGGTCGACCTCTCCCGAGCAGTACTTC.

This clonotype was detected only a few times. The chain links TRBV2 to TRBJ1-1; D is perhaps TRBD1 (5 bases). CDR1 and CDR2 (germline): SNHLY, FYNNEI. V lost 4 bases and J 4 bases, leaving 13 bases between the germline ends. This CDR3 comprises 14 residues. The CDR3 loop reads CASSVGVTGTEAFF. CDR3 DNA: TGTGCCAGCAGTGTAGGAGTAACAGGCACTGAAGCTTTCTTT.